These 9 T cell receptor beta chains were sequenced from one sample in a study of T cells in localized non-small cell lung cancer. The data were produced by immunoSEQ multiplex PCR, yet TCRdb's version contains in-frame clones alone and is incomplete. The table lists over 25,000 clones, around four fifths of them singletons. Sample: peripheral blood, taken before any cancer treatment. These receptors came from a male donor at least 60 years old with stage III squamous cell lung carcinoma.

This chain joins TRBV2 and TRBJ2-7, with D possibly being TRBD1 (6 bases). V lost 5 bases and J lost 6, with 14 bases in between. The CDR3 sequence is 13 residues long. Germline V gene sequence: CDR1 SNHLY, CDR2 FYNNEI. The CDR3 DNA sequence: TGTGCCAGCAGTAGAACAGGGTCGACCGAGCAGTACTTC. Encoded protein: CASSRTGSTEQYF. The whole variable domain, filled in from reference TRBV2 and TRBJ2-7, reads EPEVTQTPSHQVTQMGQEVILRCVPISNHLYFYWYRQILGQKVEFLVSFYNNEISEKSEIFDDQFSVERPDGSNFTLKIRSTKLEDSAMYFCASSRTGSTEQYFGPGTRLTVT.

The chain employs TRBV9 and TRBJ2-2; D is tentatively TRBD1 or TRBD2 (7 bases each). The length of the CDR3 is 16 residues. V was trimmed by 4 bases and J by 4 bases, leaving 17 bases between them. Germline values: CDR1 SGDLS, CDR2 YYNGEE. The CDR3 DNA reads TGTGCCAGCAGCACCCGGGGGGACAGACCCACCGGGGAGCTGTTTTTT. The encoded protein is CASSTRGDRPTGELFF.

In nucleotides, the CDR3 is TGTGCCAGCAGTGACTCTTGGACAGGGGACAATCAGCCCCAGCATTTT. This gives the protein CASSDSWTGDNQPQHF. The chain joins TRBV6-4 to TRBJ1-5, with 9 bases aligning to TRBD1. CDR1 and CDR2 from the germline V gene are MRHNA and SNTAGT. The CDR3 length is 16 residues. V trimming: 0 bases; J trimming: 3 bases; junction bases outside the gene matches: 3.

CDR3 sequence: CASRQLAGTSGTGELFF. CDR3 DNA: TGTGCCAGCCGCCAATTAGCTGGGACTAGCGGGACCGGGGAGCTGTTTTTT. The chain carries TRBV28 and TRBJ2-2; 12 nucleotides align to TRBD2. The CDR3 spans 17 residues. J was trimmed by 5 bases and V by 8 bases; bases with no gene match: 12. Germline CDR1 reads MDHEN; CDR2 reads SYDVKM.

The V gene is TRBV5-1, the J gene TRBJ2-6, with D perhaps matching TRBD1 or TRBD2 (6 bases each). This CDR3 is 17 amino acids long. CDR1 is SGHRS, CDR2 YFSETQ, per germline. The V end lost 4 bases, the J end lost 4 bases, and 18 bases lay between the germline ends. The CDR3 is CASSLIIGGEGANVLTF. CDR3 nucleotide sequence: TGCGCCAGCAGCCTAATTATCGGGGGCGAGGGGGCCAACGTCCTGACTTTC.

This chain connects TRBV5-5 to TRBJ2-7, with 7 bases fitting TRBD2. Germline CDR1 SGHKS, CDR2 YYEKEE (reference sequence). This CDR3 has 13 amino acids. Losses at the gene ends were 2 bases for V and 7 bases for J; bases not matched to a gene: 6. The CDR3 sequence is CASSLGRVGEQYF. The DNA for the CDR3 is TGTGCCAGCAGCTTAGGGAGGGTGGGTGAGCAGTACTTC.

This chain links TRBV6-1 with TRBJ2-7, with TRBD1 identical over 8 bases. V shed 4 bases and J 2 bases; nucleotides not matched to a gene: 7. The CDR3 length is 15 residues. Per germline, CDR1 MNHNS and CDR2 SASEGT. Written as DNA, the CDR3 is TGTGCCAGCAGTGGAGATTACAGGGGGACCTACGAGCAGTACTTC. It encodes CASSGDYRGTYEQYF.

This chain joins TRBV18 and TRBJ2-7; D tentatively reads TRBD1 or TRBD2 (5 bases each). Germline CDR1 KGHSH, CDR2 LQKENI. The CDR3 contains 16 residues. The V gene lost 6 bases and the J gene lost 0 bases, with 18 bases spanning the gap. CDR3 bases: TGTGCCAGCTCGCAGGGTGGACCCGGAGGCTCCTACGAGCAGTACTTC. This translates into CASSQGGPGGSYEQYF. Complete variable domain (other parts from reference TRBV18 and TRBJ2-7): NAGVMQNPRHLVRRRGQEARLRCSPMKGHSHVYWYRQLPEEGLKFMVYLQKENIIDESGMPKERFSAEFPKEGPSILRIQQVVRGDSAAYFCASSQGGPGGSYEQYFGPGTRLTVT.

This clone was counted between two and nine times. The CDR3: CASSLGLAGQETQYF. The CDR3 coding sequence is TGCGCCAGCAGCTTGGGACTAGCGGGGCAAGAGACCCAGTACTTC. The rearrangement links TRBV5-1 to TRBJ2-5, with 11 bases that match TRBD2. The V segment lost 0 bases and the J segment 2 bases; nucleotides outside the gene matches: 0. This CDR3 is built from 15 residues. Germline CDR1 reads SGHRS; CDR2 reads YFSETQ.